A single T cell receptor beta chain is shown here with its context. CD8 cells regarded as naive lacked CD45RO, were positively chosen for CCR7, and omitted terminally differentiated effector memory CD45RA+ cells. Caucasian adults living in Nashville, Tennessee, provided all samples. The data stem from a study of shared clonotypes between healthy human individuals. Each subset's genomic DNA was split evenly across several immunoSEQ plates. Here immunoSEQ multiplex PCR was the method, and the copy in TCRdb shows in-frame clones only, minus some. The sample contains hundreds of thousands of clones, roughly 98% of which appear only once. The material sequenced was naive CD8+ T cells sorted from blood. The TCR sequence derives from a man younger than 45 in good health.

For the CDR3, the DNA is TGCGCCAGCAGCCAAGAGTCGAGCGGGATCAATGAGCAGTTCTTC. It encodes CASSQESSGINEQFF. The rearrangement links TRBV4-1 to TRBJ2-1; 7 bases agree with TRBD2. The CDR3 loop spans 15 amino acids. In germline, CDR1 is MGHRA, CDR2 YSYEKL. With 0 bases clipped from V and 6 bases from J, the junction kept 5 bases outside the gene matches.